The 27 T cell receptor beta chains presented below share a single source sample, sequenced in a study of blood T cell repertoires in COVID-19. Method: immunoSEQ multiplex PCR; TCRdb's copy keeps in-frame clones and lacks some. The sample carries more than 250,000 clones, 85% recorded once. The material sequenced was peripheral blood. These receptors originate from a man in his fifties with active or convalescent COVID-19.

The gene calls are TRBV12-3 or TRBV12-4 and TRBJ2-7; possibly TRBD2 for D (6 bases). CDR3 length: 13 residues. Trimming took off 4 bases at V and 3 bases at J, with 10 bases between the two ends. The CDR3 spells CASSYGGIYEQYF. In DNA form, the CDR3 reads TGTGCCAGCAGTTACGGCGGGATCTACGAGCAGTACTTC.

The CDR3 spells CATSDQNGRTQGDTEAFF. The CDR3 nucleotides read TGTGCCACCAGTGACCAGAATGGGAGGACTCAGGGGGATACTGAAGCTTTCTTT. The J gene is TRBJ1-1, the V gene TRBV24-1; 7 bases match TRBD1. The germline gives CDR1 KGHDR, CDR2 SFDVKD. With 4 bases clipped from V and 5 bases from J, the junction kept 18 bases outside the gene matches. The CDR3 sequence is 18 residues long.

This chain connects TRBV5-1 to TRBJ2-7; possibly TRBD1 for D (6 bases). Germline CDR1 SGHRS, CDR2 YFSETQ. There are 13 residues in the CDR3. Trimming stripped 4 bases from V and 6 bases from J, with 14 bases between. The CDR3 coding sequence is TGCGCCAGCAGCCAACCAGGGGCCCCCGAGCAGTACTTC. It translates to CASSQPGAPEQYF.

This rearrangement joins TRBV30 to TRBJ1-5; D gene unclear. Germline V gives CDR1 GTSNPN, CDR2 SVGIG (reference sequence). V lost 5 bases to trimming and J lost 1 base, with 9 bases between them. The CDR3 length is 13 residues. The CDR3 coding sequence is TGTGCCTGGGCGAGGGCGAGCAATCAGCCCCAGCATTTT. Protein sequence: CAWARASNQPQHF.

This sequence joins TRBV21-1 and TRBJ1-5. TRBV21-1 represents a pseudogene. The CDR3 has 15 amino acids. The CDR3 protein is CASSKGGGGNQPQHF. The CDR3 DNA reads as TGTGCCAGCAGCAAGGGGGGAGGGGGCAATCAGCCCCAGCATTTT.

The chain employs TRBV5-6 and TRBJ1-6, with D possibly being TRBD1 (5 bases). The CDR3 covers 14 residues. Trimming cost V 4 bases and J 9 bases, with 14 bases left between them. Germline V CDR1 and CDR2: SGHDT, YYEEEE. In DNA form, the CDR3 reads TGTGCCAGCAGCACCGGGACTATAGCTTCACCCCTCCACTTT. It yields the protein CASSTGTIASPLHF.

The CDR3 sequence is CASSLNPPGIHEQYF. CDR3 sequence (DNA): TGTGCCAGCAGCTTGAATCCCCCCGGTATCCACGAGCAGTACTTC. J is TRBJ2-7 and V is TRBV5-6; D unresolved. Trimming cost V 1 base and J 5 bases, with 16 bases left between them. Germline values: CDR1 SGHDT, CDR2 YYEEEE. CDR3 size: 15 residues.

The chain uses TRBV2 and TRBJ2-3, with D possibly matching TRBD1 (6 bases). V lost 3 bases to trimming and J lost 2 bases, with 15 bases between them. CDR1 is SNHLY, CDR2 FYNNEI, per germline. The CDR3 spans 16 residues. For the CDR3, the DNA is TGTGCCAGCAGTGACGGGACACAGATTCTCACAGATACGCAGTATTTT. It specifies CASSDGTQILTDTQYF.

This rearrangement joins TRBV12-5 to TRBJ2-1, with 11 bases that match TRBD2. The CDR3 consists of 17 residues. V lost 6 bases, J lost 7 bases, and 14 bases stayed unmatched. The germline V gene encodes CDR1 LGHNT and CDR2 FRNRAP. The CDR3: CASGPLGGTSGFNEQFF. DNA of the CDR3: TGTGCTAGTGGCCCTTTAGGAGGGACTAGCGGCTTTAATGAGCAGTTCTTC.

This sequence joins TRBV19 and TRBJ1-4; D possibly corresponds to TRBD1 (5 bases). The CDR3 length is 14 residues. V was cut by 1 base and J by 8 bases, with 11 bases left in between. CDR1 and CDR2 from the germline V gene are LNHDA and SQIVND (reference sequence). DNA for the CDR3: TGTGCCAGTAGTATAGGGAGGGACGGCGAAAAACTGTTTTTT. Encoded protein: CASSIGRDGEKLFF.

V usage is TRBV4-2 and J usage is TRBJ2-5; D may be TRBD1 (6 bases). The germline V gene encodes CDR1 LGHNA and CDR2 YNFKEQ. The CDR3 spans 17 residues. V gave up 4 bases and J gave up 2 bases, with 20 bases separating them. Here the CDR3 reads CASSPQPLGAGQETQYF. Here the CDR3 DNA reads TGTGCCAGCAGCCCTCAACCGTTGGGGGCCGGGCAAGAGACCCAGTACTTC.

The chain combines TRBV12-3 or TRBV12-4 with TRBJ1-1, with 9 bases lining up with TRBD1. Germline trimming cut 11 bases from V and 6 bases from J; bases unmatched to any gene: 4. This CDR3 has 11 residues. CDR3 sequence: CAGGTGSEAFF. The CDR3 DNA reads as TGTGCCGGAGGGACAGGGTCTGAAGCTTTCTTT.

This clone was recorded a few times. The gene calls are TRBV6-6 and TRBJ2-5; D remains unclear. V gave up 2 bases and J gave up 5 bases, with 12 bases separating them. Germline CDR1 and CDR2: MNHNY and SVGAGI (reference sequence). This CDR3 is 14 amino acids long. This CDR3 reads CASSYPEIGETQYF. As DNA, the CDR3 is TGTGCCAGCAGTTACCCGGAGATTGGGGAGACCCAGTACTTC.

The chain combines TRBV4-3 with TRBJ2-3, with TRBD2 matching 8 bases. CDR3 length equals 16 residues. J lost 2 bases, V lost 4 bases, and 8 bases had no gene match. Germline assignment: CDR1 LGHNA and CDR2 YSLEER. CDR3 in amino acids: CASSPTIAGTTDTQYF. The DNA of the CDR3 is TGCGCCAGCAGCCCGACCATAGCGGGGACCACAGATACGCAGTATTTT.

The chain carries TRBV7-9 and TRBJ2-3; maybe TRBD1 (6 bases). The CDR3 totals 15 residues. Germline-derived CDR1 and CDR2 are SEHNR and FQNEAQ (reference sequence). Trimming shortened V by 5 bases and J by 0 bases, and 12 bases separated the two germline ends. Here the CDR3 DNA reads TGTGCCAGCAGCCAACAGGGAGCTAGCACAGATACGCAGTATTTT. Amino acid sequence: CASSQQGASTDTQYF.

The chain has TRBV28 and TRBJ1-1, with D possibly being TRBD1 (5 bases). This CDR3 region has 15 residues. Trimming took 9 bases from V and 6 from J, leaving 23 bases between them. Germline CDR1 reads MDHEN; CDR2 reads SYDVKM. The CDR3 sequence: CASYIAPGRGAEAFF. The CDR3 DNA follows: TGTGCCAGTTATATCGCGCCCGGGAGGGGCGCTGAAGCTTTCTTT.

The chain employs TRBV4-2 and TRBJ2-7, with D tentatively TRBD2 (5 bases). This CDR3 has 16 amino acids. The V end lost 5 bases, the J end lost 2 bases, and 19 bases lay between the germline ends. Germline V CDR1 and CDR2: LGHNA, YNFKEQ. CDR3 in amino acids: CASSAPWESEPYEQYF. CDR3 DNA: TGTGCCAGCAGCGCCCCATGGGAGTCAGAACCCTACGAGCAGTACTTC.

Only one count was recorded for this clone. The J gene is TRBJ2-5, the V gene TRBV14; D is possibly TRBD1 (5 bases). V gave up 1 base and J gave up 4 bases, with 10 bases separating them. Germline assignment: CDR1 SGHDN and CDR2 FVKESK. The CDR3 is made up of 14 amino acids. CDR3 in DNA: TGTGCCAGCAGCCAAGTAGGGGCTGGAGAGACCCAGTACTTC. This encodes CASSQVGAGETQYF.

The genes are TRBV28 and TRBJ2-5; the match to TRBD1 covers 12 bases. CDR3 size: 16 residues. The V segment lost 3 bases and the J segment 2 bases; nucleotides outside the gene matches: 4. CDR1 and CDR2 from the germline V gene are MDHEN and SYDVKM. The DNA of the CDR3 is TGTGCCAGCAGTTTTCTGGGACAGGGGGCTCAAGAGACCCAGTACTTC. As protein: CASSFLGQGAQETQYF. The variable domain in full, with the rest retrieved from reference TRBV28 and TRBJ2-5, is DVKVTQSSRYLVKRTGEKVFLECVQDMDHENMFWYRQDPGLGLRLIYFSYDVKMKEKGDIPEGYSVSREKKERFSLILESASTNQTSMYLCASSFLGQGAQETQYFGPGTRLLVL.

The CDR3 region is CASSNRDRGPDTQYF. The CDR3 DNA reads TGCGCCAGCAGCAACCGGGACAGGGGACCAGATACGCAGTATTTT. The chain has TRBV5-1 and TRBJ2-3; TRBD1 matches at 10 bases. The ends lost 4 bases at V and 4 bases at J; junction bases unmatched: 6. This CDR3 spans 15 amino acids. Germline-derived CDR1 and CDR2 are SGHRS and YFSETQ.

V usage is TRBV10-3 and J usage is TRBJ2-7; D remains ambiguous. The CDR3 runs 12 residues. Germline CDR1 reads ENHRY; CDR2 reads SYGVKD. Trimming removed 6 bases at V and 4 bases at J, with 10 bases between. The chain's CDR3 is CAISTARYEQYF. The CDR3 bases are TGTGCCATCAGCACCGCGAGGTACGAGCAGTACTTC.

The chain couples TRBV18 to TRBJ2-1, with D unclear. V was shortened by 0 bases and J by 9 bases, with 9 bases between the two germline ends. The CDR3 contains 13 residues. Germline CDR1 reads KGHSH; CDR2 reads LQKENI. The CDR3 here is CASSPPVGVEQFF. As DNA, the CDR3 is TGTGCCAGCTCACCACCGGTGGGCGTTGAGCAGTTCTTC.

The V and J genes are TRBV11-2 and TRBJ2-3; D possibly corresponds to TRBD2 (6 bases). V lost 6 bases to trimming and J lost 0 bases, with 10 bases between them. Germline V gives CDR1 SGHAT, CDR2 FQNNGV. The CDR3 is made up of 14 amino acids. The CDR3 loop reads CASRGGTSTDTQYF. CDR3 in DNA: TGTGCCAGCAGGGGGGGAACTAGCACAGATACGCAGTATTTT.

The V call is TRBV5-6, the J call TRBJ2-7, with 8 bases aligning to TRBD1. The V and J ends lost 4 bases and 3 bases, in that order; junction bases with no gene match: 6. CDR3 size: 14 residues. Germline V gene sequence: CDR1 SGHDT, CDR2 YYEEEE. This CDR3 is CASSAGTGSYEQYF. CDR3 sequence (DNA): TGTGCCAGCAGCGCCGGGACAGGAAGCTACGAGCAGTACTTC.

The rearrangement uses TRBV5-4 and TRBJ2-1, with 8 positions matching TRBD1. Germline-derived CDR1 and CDR2 are SGHNT and YYREEE (reference sequence). V lost 4 bases, J lost 5 bases, and 2 bases stayed unmatched. The CDR3 contains 13 residues. The DNA of the CDR3 is TGTGCCAGCAGCCCGGACAGGGACAATGAGCAGTTCTTC. It yields the protein CASSPDRDNEQFF.

This chain joins TRBV30 and TRBJ2-1; a possible D gene is TRBD2 (5 bases). Trimming removed 5 bases at V and 0 bases at J, with 11 bases between. The CDR3 sequence is 14 residues long. Germline-derived CDR1 and CDR2 are GTSNPN and SVGIG (reference sequence). This CDR3 reads CAWQTTSSYNEQFF. The CDR3 coding sequence is TGTGCCTGGCAGACTACGAGCTCCTACAATGAGCAGTTCTTC.

A few counts support this clone. The chain employs TRBV19 and TRBJ2-7; TRBD1 aligns across 11 bases. In germline, CDR1 is LNHDA, CDR2 SQIVND (reference sequence). J gave up 5 bases and V 4 bases, and 7 bases lay outside the gene matches. The CDR3 extends over 15 amino acids. CDR3 loop: CASSSTGTGGNEQYF. As DNA, the CDR3 is TGTGCCAGTAGTAGCACCGGGACAGGGGGAAACGAGCAGTACTTC.